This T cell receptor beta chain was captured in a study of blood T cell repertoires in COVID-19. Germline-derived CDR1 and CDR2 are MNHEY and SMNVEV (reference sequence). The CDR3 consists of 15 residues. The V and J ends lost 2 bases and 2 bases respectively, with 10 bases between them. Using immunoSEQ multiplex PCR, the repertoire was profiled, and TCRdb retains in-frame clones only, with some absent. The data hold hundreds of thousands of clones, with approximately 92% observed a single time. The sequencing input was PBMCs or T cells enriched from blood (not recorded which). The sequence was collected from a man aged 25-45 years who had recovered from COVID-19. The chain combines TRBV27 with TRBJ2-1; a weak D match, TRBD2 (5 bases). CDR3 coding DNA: TGTGCCAGCAGTTTAACGGGATTACCCTACAATGAGCAGTTCTTC. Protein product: CASSLTGLPYNEQFF.